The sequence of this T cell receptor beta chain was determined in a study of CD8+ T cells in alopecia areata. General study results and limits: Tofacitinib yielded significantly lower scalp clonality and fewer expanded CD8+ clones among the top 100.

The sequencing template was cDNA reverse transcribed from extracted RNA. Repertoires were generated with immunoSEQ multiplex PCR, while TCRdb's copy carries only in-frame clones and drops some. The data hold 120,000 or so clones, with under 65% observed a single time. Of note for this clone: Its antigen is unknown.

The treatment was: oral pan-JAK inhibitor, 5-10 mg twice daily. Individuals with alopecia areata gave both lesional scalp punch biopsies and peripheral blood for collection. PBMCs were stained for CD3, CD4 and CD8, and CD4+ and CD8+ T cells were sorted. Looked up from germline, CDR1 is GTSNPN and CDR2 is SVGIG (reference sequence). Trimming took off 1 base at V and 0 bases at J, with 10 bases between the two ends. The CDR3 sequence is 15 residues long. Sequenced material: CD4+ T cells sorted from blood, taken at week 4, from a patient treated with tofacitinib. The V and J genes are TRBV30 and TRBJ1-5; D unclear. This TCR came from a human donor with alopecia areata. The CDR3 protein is CAWSGGSDSNQPQHF. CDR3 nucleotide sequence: TGTGCCTGGAGTGGCGGATCTGATAGCAATCAGCCCCAGCATTTT.